The rows below give T cell receptor beta chains drawn from one sample of a study of CD4 T cells in relation to SARS-CoV-2 and coronaviruses. Using immunoSEQ multiplex PCR, the repertoire was profiled, and TCRdb retains in-frame clones only, with some absent. The data show just under 20,000 clones, roughly four fifths seen once. No antigen has been assigned to these receptors. Sequencing input: CD4+ T cells from PBMCs, cultured in vitro. These receptors originate from a human donor in good health. Both conserved end residues are part of each CDR3. A D gene is named only where the DNA matches it firmly. Size is stated for part of the rows, as once, few or many counts, or as a class when the clone is expanded.

d_call	j_call	clone_size	v_call	cdr3_nt	cdr3_aa
TRBD2	TRBJ2-2	once	TRBV6-2/TRBV6-3	TGTGCCAGCAGTTACTCGACACTAGCGGGAGCATTCTGGGACACCGGGGAGCTGTTTTTT	CASSYSTLAGAFWDTGELFF
-	TRBJ2-1	-	TRBV5-1	TGCGCCAGCAGCGCCTCTAGCGAGCCTTACAATGAGCAGTTCTTC	CASSASSEPYNEQFF
-	TRBJ1-1	-	TRBV7-2	TGTGCCAGCAGCTTAGAGGGGATGAACACTGAAGCTTTCTTT	CASSLEGMNTEAFF
-	TRBJ1-2	-	TRBV19	TGTGCCAGTAGTACCGCAGGTGATAACTATGGCTACACCTTC	CASSTAGDNYGYTF
TRBD1	TRBJ1-1	-	TRBV6-2/TRBV6-3	TGTGCCAGCAGTTCCGCTCGACAGGGGGCATTGAACACTGAAGCTTTCTTT	CASSSARQGALNTEAFF
-	TRBJ1-3	few	TRBV5-1	TGCGCCAGCAGCTTGGGGACAGCTGGAAACACCATATATTTT	CASSLGTAGNTIYF
-	TRBJ1-1	-	TRBV9	TGTGCCAGCAGCGTCGCGCCAGGGCCTAACACTGAAGCTTTCTTT	CASSVAPGPNTEAFF
-	TRBJ2-1	-	TRBV10-3	TGTGCCATCATGGGGGGCGGAGGTATGGATGAGCAGTTCTTC	CAIMGGGGMDEQFF
TRBD2	TRBJ2-5	-	TRBV11-3	TGTGCCAGCAGCATGGGACTAGCGGGGGCTCAAGAGACCCAGTACTTC	CASSMGLAGAQETQYF
-	TRBJ2-3	-	TRBV12-5	TGTGCTAGTGGTTTGAGGCAGGGGTTAGACGATACGCAGTATTTT	CASGLRQGLDDTQYF
TRBD1	TRBJ1-2	few	TRBV19	TGTGCCAGTAGTCCACGACAGGGCTCCTATGGCTACACCTTC	CASSPRQGSYGYTF
TRBD1	TRBJ1-4	-	TRBV25-1	TGTGCCAGCAGTGCCTCCAGGGGGCTGGGTGAAAAACTGTTTTTT	CASSASRGLGEKLFF
-	TRBJ2-5	-	TRBV5-1	TGCGCCAGCAGCAGGGGGACTCCTACGAAAGAGACCCAGTACTTC	CASSRGTPTKETQYF
-	TRBJ1-6	-	TRBV28	TGTGCCAGCAGTCCCCCTGGTGGGGGGGCGTTCTATAATTCACCCCTCCACTTT	CASSPPGGGAFYNSPLHF
-	TRBJ2-4	-	TRBV6-2/TRBV6-3	TGTGCCAGCAGTTACGGGGGACCGCCCAAAAACATTCAGTACTTC	CASSYGGPPKNIQYF
TRBD1	TRBJ1-1	-	TRBV29-1	TGCAGCGTTAAGGGACAGGGCTTAACTGAAGCTTTCTTT	CSVKGQGLTEAFF
-	TRBJ2-1	-	TRBV7-6	TGTGCCAGCAGCTTAGCCTCTCTGGCCGGGGAAACCCGATACAATGAGCAGTTCTTC	CASSLASLAGETRYNEQFF
TRBD1	TRBJ2-3	-	TRBV6-5	TGTGCCAGCAGATCACAGGGGGCGAACACAGATACGCAGTATTTT	CASRSQGANTDTQYF
-	TRBJ2-7	once	TRBV6-6	TGTGCCAGCAGTTACGGGGGGGACAAGTCCTACGAGCAGTACTTC	CASSYGGDKSYEQYF
-	TRBJ2-1	-	TRBV12-3/TRBV12-4	TGTGCCAGCAGTCAGACTAGTTATGAGCAGTTCTTC	CASSQTSYEQFF
TRBD2	TRBJ2-1	-	TRBV6-2/TRBV6-3	TGTGCCAGCAGTTACTCCCCCCCTAGCGGGATCTACAATGAGCAGTTCTTC	CASSYSPPSGIYNEQFF
TRBD1	TRBJ2-1	-	TRBV11-2	TGTGCCAGCAGCTTTACACAGGGGAGCTCCTACAATGAGCAGTTCTTC	CASSFTQGSSYNEQFF
TRBD1	TRBJ2-5	-	TRBV3-1/TRBV3-2	TGTGCCAGCAGCAGAGGGACAGGGGGGGAGACCCAGTACTTC	CASSRGTGGETQYF
-	TRBJ1-1	-	TRBV4-3	TGCGCCAGCGGGGGGGGTATGAGCACTGAAGCTTTCTTT	CASGGGMSTEAFF
-	TRBJ1-4	-	TRBV7-2	TGTGCCAGCAGCTTAGGGACACCGGGTCGGGAAAAACTGTTTTTT	CASSLGTPGREKLFF
-	TRBJ1-3	few	TRBV7-2	TGTGCCAGCAGCTTAGGTCGGGGGGCCGGAAACACCATATATTTT	CASSLGRGAGNTIYF
-	TRBJ1-3	-	TRBV7-2	TGTGCCAGCAGACTAAAGGGTCTCTCTGGAAACACCATATATTTT	CASRLKGLSGNTIYF
-	TRBJ1-1	-	TRBV21-1	TGTGCCGGGCTAGTGGGACAGCAGAACACTGAAGCTTTCTTT	CAGLVGQQNTEAFF
-	TRBJ2-7	few	TRBV30	TGTGCCTGGGGGAAGACAGGCCAATTCTACGTGCAGTACTTC	CAWGKTGQFYVQYF
TRBD2	TRBJ2-5	-	TRBV2	TGTGCCAGCAGTCGCGGACTAGCGGTGCAAGAGACCCAGTACTTC	CASSRGLAVQETQYF
TRBD2	TRBJ2-1	-	TRBV6-5	TGTGCCAGCAGTTGGGGGACTAGCGGGGGGTTACGGAAGTTCTTC	CASSWGTSGGLRKFF
-	TRBJ1-6	-	TRBV4-3	TGCGCCAGCAGTTACGGGGGAGGGGTTAATTCACCCCTCCACTTT	CASSYGGGVNSPLHF
-	TRBJ2-1	few	TRBV27	TGTGCCAGCAGTGTCTCAACGGGATACAATGAGCAGTTCTTC	CASSVSTGYNEQFF
-	TRBJ2-5	-	TRBV2	TGTGCCAGCAGCGACTATAGGACGGGTCAAGAGACCCAGTACTTC	CASSDYRTGQETQYF
-	TRBJ2-7	-	TRBV2	TGTGCCAGCGTTACAGGGTTAACCTACGAGCAGTACTTC	CASVTGLTYEQYF
-	TRBJ1-1	-	TRBV7-2	TGTGCCAGCAGCTTAAAGTACGTGACTAAACCTGAAGCTTTCTTT	CASSLKYVTKPEAFF
TRBD1	TRBJ2-2	-	TRBV5-4	TGTGCCACCGCAGGGACAGGGAACACCGGGGAGCTGTTTTTT	CATAGTGNTGELFF
-	TRBJ2-7	-	TRBV2	TGTGCCAGCACCTCCGGGGCTCCCTTGAGCTCCTACGAGCAGTACTTC	CASTSGAPLSSYEQYF
TRBD2	TRBJ2-7	-	TRBV6-5	TGTGCCAGCAGTTCGCCAAGCGGGGCCTCCTACGAGCAGTACTTC	CASSSPSGASYEQYF
TRBD1	TRBJ1-6	-	TRBV11-2	TGTGCCAGCAGCTTGGACAGGGCCAGAAGAAGTTCACCCCTCCACTTT	CASSLDRARRSSPLHF
TRBD1	TRBJ1-3	-	TRBV7-9	TGTGCCAGCAGCTTTGGACAGGGGGCTGCGGGAAACACCATATATTTT	CASSFGQGAAGNTIYF
-	TRBJ2-7	few	TRBV19	TGTGCCAGTAGTATTAGGCCAGGGGTGGACGAGCAGTACTTC	CASSIRPGVDEQYF
-	TRBJ1-3	-	TRBV7-2	TGTGCCAGCAGCTTGAACAGGGTAGCTGGAAACACCATATATTTT	CASSLNRVAGNTIYF
-	TRBJ1-2	-	TRBV30	TGTGCCTGGAGTACACAGGGTGTGGCTAACTATGGCTACACCTTC	CAWSTQGVANYGYTF
TRBD1	TRBJ1-4	-	TRBV2	TGTGCCAGCAGTGAAGCGGCAGGGGGCGGCCGGGCTTATGAAAAACTGTTTTTT	CASSEAAGGGRAYEKLFF
-	TRBJ1-5	-	TRBV12-5	TGTGCTAGTGGCCACGGACAGTCTACTACCCAGCCCCAGCATTTT	CASGHGQSTTQPQHF
-	TRBJ2-2	-	TRBV7-2	TGTGCCAGCAGCTTAGATGGGGGCGCCGGGGAGCTGTTTTTT	CASSLDGGAGELFF
TRBD1	TRBJ1-4	-	TRBV7-4	TGTGCCAGCAGCTGGGGGGAGTTGGACAGGGCCCCAACTAATGAAAAACTGTTTTTT	CASSWGELDRAPTNEKLFF
-	TRBJ1-1	few	TRBV7-2	TGTGCCAGCAGCTTAGAAGCAGGGCGGGCAACTGAAGCTTTCTTT	CASSLEAGRATEAFF
TRBD1	TRBJ1-1	once	TRBV29-1	TGCAGCGTTGAGGAACCACAGGGGACTGAAGCTTTCTTT	CSVEEPQGTEAFF
-	TRBJ2-3	-	TRBV10-2	TGCGCCAGCAGGGCCGATAGCACAGATACGCAGTATTTT	CASRADSTDTQYF